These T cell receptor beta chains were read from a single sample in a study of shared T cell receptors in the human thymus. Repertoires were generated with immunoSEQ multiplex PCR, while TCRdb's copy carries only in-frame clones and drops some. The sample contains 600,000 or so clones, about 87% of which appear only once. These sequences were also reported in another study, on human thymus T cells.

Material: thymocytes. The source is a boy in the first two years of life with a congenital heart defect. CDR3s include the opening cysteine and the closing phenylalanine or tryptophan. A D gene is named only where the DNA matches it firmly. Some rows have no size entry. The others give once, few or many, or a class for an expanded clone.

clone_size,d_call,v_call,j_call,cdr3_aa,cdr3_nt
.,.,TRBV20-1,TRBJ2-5,CSARREETQYF,TGCAGTGCTAGGCGGGAAGAGACCCAGTACTTC
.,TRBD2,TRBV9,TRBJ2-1,CASSSRTIAGVPGSYNEQFF,TGTGCCAGCAGCTCTAGAACTATAGCGGGGGTCCCCGGGTCCTACAATGAGCAGTTCTTC
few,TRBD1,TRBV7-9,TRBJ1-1,CASSYPNVPGQSYTEAFF,TGTGCCAGCAGCTATCCCAACGTCCCGGGACAGAGCTACACTGAAGCTTTCTTT
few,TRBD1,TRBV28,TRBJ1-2,CASRTGNGYGYTF,TGTGCCAGCAGGACAGGGAATGGGTATGGCTACACCTTC
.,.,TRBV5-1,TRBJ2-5,CASSSRQTVLETQYF,TGCGCCAGCAGCTCACGACAAACAGTCCTGGAGACCCAGTACTTC
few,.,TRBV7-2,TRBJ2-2,CASSLVPRENTGELFF,TGTGCCAGCAGCTTAGTCCCCAGGGAGAACACCGGGGAGCTGTTTTTT
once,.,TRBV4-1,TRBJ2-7,CASSHRTTSGYEQYF,TGCGCCAGCAGCCATCGGACGACGAGCGGCTACGAGCAGTACTTC
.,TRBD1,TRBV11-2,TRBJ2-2,CASSSSTGWAGELFF,TGTGCCAGCAGCTCGTCGACAGGGTGGGCCGGGGAGCTGTTTTTT
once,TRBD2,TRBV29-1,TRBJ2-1,CSVAERLAPRMDEQFF,TGCAGCGTCGCTGAAAGACTAGCTCCACGTATGGATGAGCAGTTCTTC
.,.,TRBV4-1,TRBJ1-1,CASSQDQRENKTEAFF,TGCGCCAGCAGCCAAGATCAGAGGGAGAACAAGACTGAAGCTTTCTTT
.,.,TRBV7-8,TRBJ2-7,CASSLVSYEQYF,TGTGCCAGCAGCTTAGTCAGCTACGAGCAGTACTTC
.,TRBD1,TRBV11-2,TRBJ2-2,CASSPRQGPNTGELFF,TGTGCCAGCAGCCCCAGACAGGGGCCGAACACCGGGGAGCTGTTTTTT
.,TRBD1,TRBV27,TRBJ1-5,CASSITGGWQPQHF,TGTGCCAGCAGTATCACAGGGGGTTGGCAGCCCCAGCATTTT
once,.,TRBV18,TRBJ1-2,CASSPFQTGTTNGYTF,TGTGCCAGCTCACCGTTCCAGACAGGAACAACGAATGGCTACACCTTC
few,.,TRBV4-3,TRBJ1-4,CASSQLKVGGEKLFF,TGCGCCAGCAGCCAACTAAAGGTGGGCGGGGAAAAACTGTTTTTT
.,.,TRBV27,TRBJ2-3,CASSPRQTGGVSTDTQYF,TGTGCCAGCAGCCCCCGCCAGACTGGCGGGGTCAGCACAGATACGCAGTATTTT
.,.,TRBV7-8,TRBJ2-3,CASSLAYSGVRTDTQYF,TGTGCCAGCAGCTTAGCTTATAGCGGAGTGCGCACAGATACGCAGTATTTT
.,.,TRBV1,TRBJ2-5,CTSSQGTGNGTQYF,TGCACCAGCAGCCAAGGGACAGGTAACGGGACCCAGTACTTC
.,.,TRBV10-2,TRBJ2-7,CASSVGFMAVPYEQYF,TGCGCCAGCAGTGTAGGTTTCATGGCGGTCCCCTACGAGCAGTACTTC
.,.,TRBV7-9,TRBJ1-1,CASSLGGGHLNTEAFF,TGTGCCAGCAGCTTAGGGGGTGGACACCTGAACACTGAAGCTTTCTTT
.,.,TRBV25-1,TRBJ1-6,CASSSRQAGNSPLHF,TGTGCCAGCAGTTCTCGACAGGCCGGGAATTCCCCCCTCCACTTT
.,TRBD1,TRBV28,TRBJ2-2,CASSNGTGEGGELFF,TGTGCCAGCAGTAATGGGACAGGGGAAGGCGGGGAGCTGTTTTTT
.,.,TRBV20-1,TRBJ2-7,CSARGVVEQYF,TGCAGTGCTAGAGGCGTGGTCGAGCAGTACTTC
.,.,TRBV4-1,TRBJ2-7,CASSPGQLSYEQYF,TGCGCCAGCAGCCCGGGACAACTCTCCTACGAGCAGTACTTC
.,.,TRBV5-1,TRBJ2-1,CASSLAGLSTFNEQFF,TGCGCCAGCAGCTTGGCTGGACTGTCTACTTTTAATGAGCAGTTCTTC
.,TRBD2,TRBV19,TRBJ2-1,CASSIKTSGSLGYNEQFF,TGTGCCAGTAGTATAAAGACTAGCGGGAGCCTGGGGTACAATGAGCAGTTCTTC
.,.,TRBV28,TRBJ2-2,CASRPTGNTGELFF,TGTGCCAGCAGGCCGACAGGGAACACCGGGGAGCTGTTTTTT
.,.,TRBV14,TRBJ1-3,CASSPDIPRAAGASGNTIYF,TGTGCCAGCAGCCCCGACATCCCCCGCGCGGCAGGGGCCTCTGGAAACACCATATATTTT
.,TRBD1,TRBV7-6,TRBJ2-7,CASSLKTGTGELSSYEQYF,TGTGCCAGCAGCCTCAAGACCGGGACAGGGGAACTAAGCTCCTACGAGCAGTACTTC
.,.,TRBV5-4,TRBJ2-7,CASSLGQGGYEQYF,TGTGCCAGCAGCTTGGGACAGGGAGGCTACGAGCAGTACTTC
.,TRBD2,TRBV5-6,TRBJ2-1,CASSLEAGSGSFDNEQFF,TGTGCCAGCAGCTTGGAAGCTGGTAGCGGGAGTTTCGACAATGAGCAGTTCTTC
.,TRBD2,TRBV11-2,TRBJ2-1,CASSWTSGRDEQFF,TGTGCCAGCAGCTGGACTAGCGGGAGGGATGAGCAGTTCTTC
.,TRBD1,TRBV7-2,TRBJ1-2,CASSADRVGLRGYTF,TGTGCCAGCAGCGCGGACAGGGTCGGGTTGCGGGGCTACACCTTC
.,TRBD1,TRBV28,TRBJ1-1,CASSPRTGGVSSTEAFF,TGTGCCAGCAGTCCCCGGACAGGGGGAGTTAGTAGCACTGAAGCTTTCTTT
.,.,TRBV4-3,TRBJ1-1,CASSRTGVDTEAFF,TGCGCCAGCAGCCGTACGGGGGTTGACACTGAAGCTTTCTTT
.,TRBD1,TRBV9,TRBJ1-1,CASSGPGQGASTEAFF,TGTGCCAGCAGCGGGCCGGGACAGGGGGCTAGCACTGAAGCTTTCTTT
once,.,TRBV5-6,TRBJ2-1,CASSTTDWFHEQFF,TGTGCCAGCAGCACGACGGACTGGTTCCATGAGCAGTTCTTC
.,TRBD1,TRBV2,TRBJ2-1,CASSETTGDIYNEQFF,TGTGCCAGCAGTGAAACCACAGGGGATATTTACAATGAGCAGTTCTTC
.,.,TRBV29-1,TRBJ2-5,CSVVLAGQETQYF,TGCAGCGTTGTTTTGGCAGGCCAAGAGACCCAGTACTTC
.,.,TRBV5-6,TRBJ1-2,CASSSPRADGYTF,TGTGCCAGCAGCTCCCCCAGGGCAGATGGCTACACCTTC